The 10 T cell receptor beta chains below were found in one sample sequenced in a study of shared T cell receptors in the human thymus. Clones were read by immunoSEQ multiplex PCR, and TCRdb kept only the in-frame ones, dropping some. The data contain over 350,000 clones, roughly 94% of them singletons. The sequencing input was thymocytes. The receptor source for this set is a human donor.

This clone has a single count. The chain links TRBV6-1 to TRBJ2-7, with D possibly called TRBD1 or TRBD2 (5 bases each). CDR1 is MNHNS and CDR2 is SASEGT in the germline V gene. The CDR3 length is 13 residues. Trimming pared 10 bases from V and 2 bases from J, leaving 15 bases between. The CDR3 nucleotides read TGTGCCACGAGGGGCCCGAATACCTACGAGCAGTACTTC. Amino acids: CATRGPNTYEQYF.

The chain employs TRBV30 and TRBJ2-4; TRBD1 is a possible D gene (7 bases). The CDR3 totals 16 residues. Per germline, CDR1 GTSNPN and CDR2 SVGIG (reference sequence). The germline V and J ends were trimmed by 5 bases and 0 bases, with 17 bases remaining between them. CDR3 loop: CAWGSRGVQAKNIQYF. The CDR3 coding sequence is TGTGCCTGGGGGAGCAGGGGGGTACAAGCCAAAAACATTCAGTACTTC.

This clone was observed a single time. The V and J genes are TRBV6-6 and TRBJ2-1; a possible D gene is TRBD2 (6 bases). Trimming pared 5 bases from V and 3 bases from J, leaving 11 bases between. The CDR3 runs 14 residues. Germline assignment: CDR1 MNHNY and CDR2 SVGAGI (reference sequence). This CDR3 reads CASSRDSVYNEQFF. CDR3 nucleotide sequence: TGTGCCAGCAGTCGGGACTCCGTCTACAATGAGCAGTTCTTC.

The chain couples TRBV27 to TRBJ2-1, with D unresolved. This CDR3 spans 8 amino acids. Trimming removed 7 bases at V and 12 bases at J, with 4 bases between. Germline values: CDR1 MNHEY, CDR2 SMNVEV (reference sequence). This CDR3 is CASMGQFF. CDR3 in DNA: TGTGCCAGCATGGGGCAGTTCTTC.

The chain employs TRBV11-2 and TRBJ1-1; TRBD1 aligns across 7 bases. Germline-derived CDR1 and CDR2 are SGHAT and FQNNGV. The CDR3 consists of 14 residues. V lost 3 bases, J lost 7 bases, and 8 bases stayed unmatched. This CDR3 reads CASSFERGQGEAFF. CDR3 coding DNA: TGTGCCAGCAGCTTTGAGAGGGGGCAAGGTGAAGCTTTCTTT.

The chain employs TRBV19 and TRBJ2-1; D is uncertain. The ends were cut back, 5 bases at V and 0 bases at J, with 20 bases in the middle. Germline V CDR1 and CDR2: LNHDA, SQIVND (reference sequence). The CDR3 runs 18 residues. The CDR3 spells CASSPRSLTQSSYNEQFF. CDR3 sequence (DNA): TGTGCCAGTAGTCCCCGGTCTCTAACCCAGAGCTCCTACAATGAGCAGTTCTTC. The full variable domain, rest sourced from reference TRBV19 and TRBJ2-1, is DGGITQSPKYLFRKEGQNVTLSCEQNLNHDAMYWYRQDPGQGLRLIYYSQIVNDFQKGDIAEGYSVSREKKESFPLTVTSAQKNPTAFYLCASSPRSLTQSSYNEQFFGPGTRLTVL.

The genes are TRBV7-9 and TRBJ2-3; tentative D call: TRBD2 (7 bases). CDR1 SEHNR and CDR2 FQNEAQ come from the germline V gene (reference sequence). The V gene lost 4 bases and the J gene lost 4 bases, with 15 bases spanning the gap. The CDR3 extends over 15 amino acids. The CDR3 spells CASSSQARGPDTQYF. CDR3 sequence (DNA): TGTGCCAGCAGCTCCCAAGCGCGGGGGCCAGATACGCAGTATTTT.

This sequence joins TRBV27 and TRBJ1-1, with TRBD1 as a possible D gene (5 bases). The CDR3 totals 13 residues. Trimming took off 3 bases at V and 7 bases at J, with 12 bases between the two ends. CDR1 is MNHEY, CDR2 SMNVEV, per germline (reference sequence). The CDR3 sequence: CASSLPGGVEAFF. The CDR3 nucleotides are TGTGCCAGCAGTTTGCCCGGGGGGGTTGAAGCTTTCTTT.

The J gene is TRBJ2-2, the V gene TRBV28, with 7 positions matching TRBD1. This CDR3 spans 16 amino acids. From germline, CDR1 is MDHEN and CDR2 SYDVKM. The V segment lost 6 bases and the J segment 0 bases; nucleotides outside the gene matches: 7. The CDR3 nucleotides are TGTGCCAGCAGCCCCAAGGGGGCCCCGAACACCGGGGAGCTGTTTTTT. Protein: CASSPKGAPNTGELFF.

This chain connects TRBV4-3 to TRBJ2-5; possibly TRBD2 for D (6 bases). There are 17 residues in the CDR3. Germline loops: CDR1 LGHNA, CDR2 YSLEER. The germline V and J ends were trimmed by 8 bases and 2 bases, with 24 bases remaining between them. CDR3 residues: CASSGELRPFRQETQYF. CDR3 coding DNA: TGCGCCAGCTCGGGAGAGTTACGCCCTTTTCGGCAAGAGACCCAGTACTTC.